The 9 T cell receptor beta chains in this list originate from one sample, sequenced in a study of T cell responses to AZD1222 COVID-19 vaccine. This table comes from immunoSEQ multiplex PCR, and its TCRdb copy is limited to in-frame clones, with some not included. This table holds roughly 250,000 clones, 85% to 95% found once. The specimen was peripheral blood, collected on day 0 of AZD1222 vaccination. Every receptor here comes from an adult in good health.

The chain has TRBV7-3 and TRBJ2-1, with 8 bases that match TRBD1. This CDR3 comprises 16 residues. Unmatched junction bases numbered 6, after V lost 1 base and J lost 4 bases. CDR1 and CDR2 (germline): SGHTA, FQGTGA. This CDR3 is CASSLRARGQYNEQFF. The CDR3 region has the DNA TGTGCCAGCAGCTTAAGGGCCAGGGGGCAATACAATGAGCAGTTCTTC.

The rearrangement uses TRBV27 and TRBJ1-2; no clear D. Germline V gene sequence: CDR1 MNHEY, CDR2 SMNVEV (reference sequence). The CDR3 is 14 amino acids. Between the trimmed V and J ends, which lost 2 bases and 4 bases, there was a span of 11 bases. The CDR3 spells CASSLRRHSYGYTF. CDR3 DNA: TGTGCCAGCAGTTTAAGACGCCACAGCTATGGCTACACCTTC.

V usage is TRBV5-1 and J usage is TRBJ1-1; 7 positions agree with TRBD1. CDR3 length: 14 residues. V was clipped by 3 bases and J by 1 base; unmatched bases: 3. Germline V lookup: CDR1 SGHRS, CDR2 YFSETQ. CDR3 nucleotides: TGCGCCAGCAGCTACGGGACAGAGAACACTGAAGCTTTCTTT. Translated: CASSYGTENTEAFF. Together with reference TRBV5-1 and TRBJ1-1, the CDR3 gives the full variable domain: KAGVTQTPRYLIKTRGQQVTLSCSPISGHRSVSWYQQTPGQGLQFLFEYFSETQRNKGNFPGRFSGRQFSNSRSEMNVSTLELGDSALYLCASSYGTENTEAFFGQGTRLTVV.

The chain links TRBV4-2 to TRBJ2-3, with D maybe TRBD2 (6 bases). Between the trimmed V and J ends, which lost 0 bases and 0 bases, there was a span of 13 bases. The V gene's germline CDR1 is LGHNA and CDR2 YNFKEQ. The CDR3 runs to 17 residues. The CDR3 is CASSQDNWAGSTDTQYF. DNA of the CDR3: TGTGCCAGCAGCCAAGATAACTGGGCGGGGAGCACAGATACGCAGTATTTT.

The chain joins TRBV6-5 to TRBJ2-3; 10 bases match TRBD1. The CDR3 has 12 residues. V lost 10 bases, J lost 5 bases, and 3 bases stayed unmatched. Germline CDR1 reads MNHEY; CDR2 reads SVGAGI. CDR3 bases: TGTGCCACCAGGGACAGGGGAGATACGCAGTATTTT. This codes for CATRDRGDTQYF.

The chain is built from TRBV18 and TRBJ2-7, with D unclear. The CDR3 spans 14 residues. Germline values: CDR1 KGHSH, CDR2 LQKENI. V lost 4 bases to trimming and J lost 5 bases, with 15 bases between them. CDR3 protein: CASSQGRSKDEQYF. The CDR3 region has the DNA TGTGCCAGCTCACAAGGCAGGAGTAAAGACGAGCAGTACTTC.

This chain uses TRBV2 with TRBJ1-1; 8 bases fit TRBD1. The CDR3 loop spans 14 amino acids. The germline V gene has CDR1 SNHLY and CDR2 FYNNEI. The ends lost 4 bases at V and 6 bases at J; junction bases unmatched: 7. CDR3 region: CASSVVPTGAEAFF. CDR3 DNA: TGTGCCAGCAGTGTAGTCCCGACAGGGGCTGAAGCTTTCTTT.

DNA of the CDR3: TGTGCCAGCAGCTTGGGTAGTAGAACTGAAGCTTTCTTT. Translating it yields CASSLGSRTEAFF. J is TRBJ1-1 and V is TRBV7-3; no firm D call. The CDR3 contains 13 residues. V was pared by 3 bases and J by 5 bases, with 10 bases between. The germline CDR1 and CDR2 sequences are SGHTA and FQGTGA.

The chain has TRBV29-1 and TRBJ1-2, with TRBD1 matching 9 bases. The trim removed 7 bases at V and 10 bases at J, leaving 10 bases unmatched. The CDR3 extends over 12 amino acids. The germline CDR1 and CDR2 sequences are SQVTM and ANQGSEA. CDR3 in amino acids: CSGSGQGMDYTF. The CDR3 coding sequence is TGCAGCGGGTCGGGACAGGGCATGGACTACACCTTC.